This T cell receptor beta chain emerged from a study of T cells in localized non-small cell lung cancer. Libraries were prepared by immunoSEQ multiplex PCR; TCRdb keeps only in-frame clonotypes and omits some of them. Among some 15,000 clones listed, almost 85% were seen once. Study results and caveats: Because researchers sequenced only one region of the tumor, heterogeneity is still possible. Higher blood T cell density went with longer overall survival. Adjacent lung exhibited a median of 57 among the 100 most abundant tumor clones. Uninvolved adjacent lung had more T cell clonality than any other tissue, topping tumor.

The V end lost 5 bases, the J end lost 4 bases, and 20 bases lay between the germline ends. The CDR3 is 17 residues long. Germline V gene lookup returns CDR1 MNHEY and CDR2 SMNVEV (reference sequence). A note on this clone: Its specificity is not known.

Source: peripheral blood, taken before any cancer treatment. This rearrangement joins TRBV27 to TRBJ1-4; no definite D call. The TCR sequence derives from a male donor aged 60 or older with stage I lung adenocarcinoma. CDR3 in amino acids: CASSETARSHFNEKLFF. The CDR3, as DNA: TGTGCCAGCAGTGAAACAGCCCGGTCTCACTTTAATGAAAAACTGTTTTTT.